Listed below are T cell receptor beta chains from one sample, sequenced in a study of identifying expanded T cells in peripheral blood. Profiling relied on immunoSEQ multiplex PCR, and the TCRdb table lists in-frame clones only, not all of them. The sample shows about 130,000 clones, 75% to 90% of them seen only once. Specimen: blood. Source of these receptors: a person aged 18 to 70 in good health. The CDR3 runs from the conserved cysteine through the conserved F or W. D genes are given only for firm matches. Expanded clones are given a class, and other clones once, few, many or no size at all.

CDR3 length: 15
V gene: TRBV27
D gene: .
clone size: .
J gene: TRBJ2-5
CDR3 DNA: TGTGCCAGCAGTGACTACCTGGGGATCCAAGAGACCCAGTACTTC
CDR3 protein: CASSDYLGIQETQYF

CDR3 length: 14
V gene: TRBV2
D gene: .
clone size: .
J gene: TRBJ1-3
CDR3 DNA: TGTGCCAGCAGGACAGGAGCGGGGGGAAACACCATATATTTT
CDR3 protein: CASRTGAGGNTIYF

CDR3 length: 12
V gene: TRBV25-1
D gene: .
clone size: .
J gene: TRBJ1-3
CDR3 DNA: TGTGCCAGCACCAGCTCTGGAAACACCATATATTTT
CDR3 protein: CASTSSGNTIYF

CDR3 length: 18
V gene: TRBV6-1
D gene: TRBD2
clone size: .
J gene: TRBJ2-1
CDR3 DNA: TGTGCCAGCAGTGATTGGCTAGCGGGAGCACAGAGCCCCAATGAGCAGTTCTTC
CDR3 protein: CASSDWLAGAQSPNEQFF

CDR3 length: 16
V gene: TRBV7-8
D gene: .
clone size: .
J gene: TRBJ1-2
CDR3 DNA: TGTGCCAGCAGCTTACCGGGATTTCTTGAAGGGTATGGCTACACCTTC
CDR3 protein: CASSLPGFLEGYGYTF

CDR3 length: 15
V gene: TRBV19
D gene: .
clone size: .
J gene: TRBJ2-2
CDR3 DNA: TGTGCCAGTAGATTCCTGACGGATCTAACCGGGGAGCTGTTTTTT
CDR3 protein: CASRFLTDLTGELFF

CDR3 length: 16
V gene: TRBV10-3
D gene: .
clone size: .
J gene: TRBJ2-3
CDR3 DNA: TGTGCCATCAGTGAGTCCTGGCAGAGACGCACAGATACGCAGTATTTT
CDR3 protein: CAISESWQRRTDTQYF

CDR3 length: 16
V gene: TRBV5-4
D gene: .
clone size: .
J gene: TRBJ2-4
CDR3 DNA: TGTGCCAGCAGCTTGGGCGGTGGGGGGCTGGGGGACATTCAGTACTTC
CDR3 protein: CASSLGGGGLGDIQYF

CDR3 length: 15
V gene: TRBV4-2
D gene: TRBD2
clone size: .
J gene: TRBJ2-1
CDR3 DNA: TGTGCCAGCAGCCAAGAAGGAGCGGGGTACGGTGAGCAGTTCTTC
CDR3 protein: CASSQEGAGYGEQFF

CDR3 length: 11
V gene: TRBV7-3
D gene: .
clone size: .
J gene: TRBJ2-3
CDR3 DNA: TGTGCCAGCAGCTCCACAGATACGCAGTATTTT
CDR3 protein: CASSSTDTQYF

CDR3 length: 15
V gene: TRBV29-1
D gene: .
clone size: .
J gene: TRBJ2-3
CDR3 DNA: TGCAGCGTTCTTTCCGGGACAAAAATCGGGGGGACGCAGTATTTT
CDR3 protein: CSVLSGTKIGGTQYF

CDR3 length: 14
V gene: TRBV5-6
D gene: .
clone size: once
J gene: TRBJ2-7
CDR3 DNA: TGTGCCAGCAGCTTCCCTACTGGGGATTACGAGCAGTACTTC
CDR3 protein: CASSFPTGDYEQYF

CDR3 length: 14
V gene: TRBV27
D gene: .
clone size: many
J gene: TRBJ1-1
CDR3 DNA: TGTGCCAGCAGACCGGGACACTCTAACACTGAAGCTTTCTTT
CDR3 protein: CASRPGHSNTEAFF

CDR3 length: 13
V gene: TRBV4-1
D gene: .
clone size: .
J gene: TRBJ2-7
CDR3 DNA: TGCGCCAGCAGCCAACCGACAGTTAACGAGCAGTACTTC
CDR3 protein: CASSQPTVNEQYF

CDR3 length: 15
V gene: TRBV7-2
D gene: .
clone size: .
J gene: TRBJ2-2
CDR3 DNA: TGTGCCAGCAGCTTAACTTCCTCGAACACCGGGGAGCTGTTTTTT
CDR3 protein: CASSLTSSNTGELFF

CDR3 length: 14
V gene: TRBV4-1
D gene: .
clone size: .
J gene: TRBJ2-5
CDR3 DNA: TGCGCCAGCAGCCAAGGACGGTTCCAAGAGACCCAGTACTTC
CDR3 protein: CASSQGRFQETQYF

CDR3 length: 16
V gene: TRBV13
D gene: TRBD2
clone size: .
J gene: TRBJ2-7
CDR3 DNA: TGTGCCAGCAGCACCCAGACTAGCGGGGTCTCCTACGAGCAGTACTTC
CDR3 protein: CASSTQTSGVSYEQYF

CDR3 length: 14
V gene: TRBV6-1
D gene: TRBD1
clone size: large
J gene: TRBJ1-2
CDR3 DNA: TGTGCCAGCACGGGGGCAGGGGGCGAGGATGGCTACACCTTC
CDR3 protein: CASTGAGGEDGYTF

CDR3 length: 12
V gene: TRBV30
D gene: .
clone size: .
J gene: TRBJ1-2
CDR3 DNA: TGTGCCTGGAGGGGTGAAAGCTATGGCTACACCTTC
CDR3 protein: CAWRGESYGYTF

CDR3 length: 14
V gene: TRBV28
D gene: .
clone size: few
J gene: TRBJ2-4
CDR3 DNA: TGTGCCAGCATCAGCGGGTTAGCCAAAAACATTCAGTACTTC
CDR3 protein: CASISGLAKNIQYF

CDR3 length: 16
V gene: TRBV10-2
D gene: TRBD2
clone size: .
J gene: TRBJ2-2
CDR3 DNA: TGCGCCAGCAAGTTCCTAGCGGGATTGAGCACCGGGGAGCTGTTTTTT
CDR3 protein: CASKFLAGLSTGELFF

CDR3 length: 12
V gene: TRBV5-1
D gene: .
clone size: .
J gene: TRBJ1-5
CDR3 DNA: TGCGCCAGCAGCCAGAGGGCTCAGCCCCAGCATTTT
CDR3 protein: CASSQRAQPQHF

CDR3 length: 15
V gene: TRBV7-9
D gene: .
clone size: .
J gene: TRBJ1-1
CDR3 DNA: TGTGCCAGCAGCGTCAAAGGTTGGGGCGACACTGAAGCTTTCTTT
CDR3 protein: CASSVKGWGDTEAFF

CDR3 length: 16
V gene: TRBV11-2
D gene: TRBD2
clone size: .
J gene: TRBJ2-3
CDR3 DNA: TGTGCCAGCAGCTCCTCTCGTTGGGAGGGCCAGGATACGCAGTATTTT
CDR3 protein: CASSSSRWEGQDTQYF

CDR3 length: 14
V gene: TRBV6-5
D gene: .
clone size: .
J gene: TRBJ1-2
CDR3 DNA: TGTGCCAGCCGTGGGGGAGCCAATTACTATGGCTACACCTTC
CDR3 protein: CASRGGANYYGYTF

CDR3 length: 18
V gene: TRBV18
D gene: .
clone size: .
J gene: TRBJ2-6
CDR3 DNA: TGTGCCAGCTCACCCGCCCTTGGTTCAGGCTCTGGGGCCAACGTCCTGACTTTC
CDR3 protein: CASSPALGSGSGANVLTF